These 16 T cell receptor beta chains came from one sample sequenced in a study of OX40 agonist ivuxolimab in advanced cancers. Measured with immunoSEQ multiplex PCR; TCRdb has only the in-frame clones, and not every one. Seen here are tens of thousands of clones, more than 70% observed once, and the top ten hold about 0.26%. Here the sequenced sample was CD4+ or CD8+ T cells sorted from blood, taken in a trial of the OX40 agonist ivuxolimab. These receptors all come from an adult with an advanced solid tumor such as melanoma, head and neck, liver or kidney cancer.

The chain recombines TRBV19 with TRBJ1-2, with D possibly matching TRBD1 (5 bases). The CDR3 sequence is 15 residues long. V was cut by 4 bases and J by 4 bases, with 16 bases left in between. CDR1 is LNHDA and CDR2 is SQIVND in the germline V gene (reference sequence). CDR3 nucleotide sequence: TGTGCCAGTAGTACTTTAACGGGGCAGGGCTATGGCTACACCTTC. Its protein product is CASSTLTGQGYGYTF.

In this sample, this clone turned up once. CDR3 in DNA: TGTGCCAGCAAGGGACTAGCGGGAGTTCCCGGGGAGCTGTTTTTT. This encodes CASKGLAGVPGELFF. The V and J genes are TRBV2 and TRBJ2-2; TRBD2 matches 14 bases. V lost 7 bases, J lost 6 bases, and 4 bases stayed unmatched. The CDR3 spans 15 residues. Looked up from germline, CDR1 is SNHLY and CDR2 is FYNNEI.

V usage is TRBV29-1 and J usage is TRBJ2-5, with D possibly TRBD1 on 6 matching bases. CDR1 is SQVTM, CDR2 ANQGSEA, per germline. Between the trimmed V and J ends, which lost 7 bases and 2 bases, there was a span of 8 bases. The CDR3 runs 11 residues. CDR3 DNA: TGCAGCGGAGGACAGCAAGAGACCCAGTACTTC. Translation: CSGGQQETQYF.

The V gene is TRBV4-2, the J gene TRBJ2-5; possibly TRBD2 for D (6 bases). V was shortened by 0 bases and J by 4 bases, with 15 bases between the two germline ends. The CDR3 consists of 16 residues. The germline CDR1 and CDR2 sequences are LGHNA and YNFKEQ. CDR3 sequence (DNA): TGTGCCAGCAGCCAAGAAGGAGGGGTAGCGATAGAGACCCAGTACTTC. Protein sequence: CASSQEGGVAIETQYF.

This chain connects TRBV7-2 to TRBJ2-5; 7 nucleotides agree with TRBD2. This CDR3 has 15 residues. The germline gives CDR1 SGHTA, CDR2 FQGNSA. After removal of 1 base from V and 5 bases from J, the junction contained 7 bases not matched to a gene. The chain's CDR3 is CASSLGWGGLETQYF. In DNA, the CDR3 is TGTGCCAGCAGCTTAGGTTGGGGAGGGTTGGAGACCCAGTACTTC.

The gene calls are TRBV6-5 and TRBJ1-2, with D unresolved. From germline, CDR1 is MNHEY and CDR2 SVGAGI. V lost 5 bases, J lost 8 bases, and 9 bases lay in between. The CDR3 sequence is 11 residues long. CDR3 sequence: CASSNTGGYTF. Here the CDR3 DNA reads TGTGCCAGCAGTAACACCGGCGGCTACACCTTC.

A single count supports this clone. V gene TRBV2 combines with J gene TRBJ2-3; D is uncertain. The germline V gene has CDR1 SNHLY and CDR2 FYNNEI. CDR3 length: 11 residues. V was clipped by 4 bases and J by 6 bases, with 5 bases between them. The CDR3 is CASSGGDTQYF. For the CDR3, the DNA is TGTGCCAGCAGTGGTGGTGATACGCAGTATTTT.

The rearrangement links TRBV7-2 to TRBJ2-7, with D possibly TRBD2 on 6 matching bases. CDR3 length: 13 residues. Germline V gene data show CDR1 as SGHTA and CDR2 as FQGNSA. V lost 0 bases, J lost 5 bases, and 8 bases lay in between. CDR3 residues: CASSLAGLNEQYF. The CDR3 DNA sequence: TGTGCCAGCAGCTTAGCGGGACTGAACGAGCAGTACTTC.

This clone is labeled as medium-sized. This chain links TRBV7-7 with TRBJ2-1; D remains ambiguous. Trimming took off 0 bases at V and 3 bases at J, with 3 bases between the two ends. CDR3 size: 13 residues. Per germline, CDR1 SSHAT and CDR2 FNYEAQ (reference sequence). CDR3 sequence (DNA): TGTGCCAGCAGCTTAGCCCACTACAATGAGCAGTTCTTC. This codes for CASSLAHYNEQFF.

The chain has TRBV7-8 and TRBJ1-5; D not certain. V shed 3 bases and J shed 0 bases, with 15 bases lying between them. The length of the CDR3 is 17 residues. Germline loops: CDR1 SGHVS, CDR2 FQNEAQ. CDR3 sequence: CASSFRTGAGSNQPQHF. The CDR3 DNA reads TGTGCCAGCAGCTTTCGTACGGGCGCGGGTAGCAATCAGCCCCAGCATTTT.

V is TRBV28 and J is TRBJ2-1, with D maybe TRBD2 (5 bases). The CDR3 consists of 12 residues. V dropped 5 bases and J dropped 12 bases, with 14 bases sitting between them. Germline CDR1 is MDHEN and CDR2 is SYDVKM. The CDR3 protein is CASSLQVRGQFF. In nucleotides, the CDR3 is TGTGCCAGCAGTCTCCAAGTTCGGGGGCAGTTCTTC.

The J gene is TRBJ1-3, the V gene TRBV19; 9 positions agree with TRBD1. The germline CDR1 and CDR2 sequences are LNHDA and SQIVND (reference sequence). V shed 3 bases and J 8 bases; nucleotides not matched to a gene: 5. The length of the CDR3 is 14 residues. The CDR3 DNA reads as TGTGCCAGTAGTATTTACAGGGGGCAGGACACCATATATTTT. It yields the protein CASSIYRGQDTIYF.

The V call is TRBV11-2, the J call TRBJ1-1; 10 bases agree with TRBD1. In germline, CDR1 is SGHAT, CDR2 FQNNGV. CDR3 length: 13 amino acids. J was trimmed by 11 bases and V by 5 bases; bases with no gene match: 8. Written as DNA, the CDR3 is TGTGCCAGCAGCCCACAGACAGGGGGCGAGGCTTTCTTT. The encoded protein is CASSPQTGGEAFF.

This chain connects TRBV11-2 to TRBJ1-4; D gene unclear. Between the trimmed V and J ends, which lost 2 bases and 4 bases, there was a span of 8 bases. Germline V gene sequence: CDR1 SGHAT, CDR2 FQNNGV. This CDR3 has 14 residues. In DNA, the CDR3 is TGTGCCAGCAGCTTATCACGGTTTAATGAAAAACTGTTTTTT. Its protein product is CASSLSRFNEKLFF.

This chain connects TRBV28 to TRBJ2-6; 8 nucleotides line up with TRBD2. This CDR3 contains 18 residues. Unmatched junction bases numbered 15, after V lost 11 bases and J lost 0 bases. Germline V gives CDR1 MDHEN, CDR2 SYDVKM. For the CDR3, the DNA is TGTGCCTCCAACAGGGTTGTACTAGCGGCCTCTGGGGCCAACGTCCTGACTTTC. Its protein product is CASNRVVLAASGANVLTF. Full variable domain (outside the CDR3, taken from reference TRBV28 and TRBJ2-6): DVKVTQSSRYLVKRTGEKVFLECVQDMDHENMFWYRQDPGLGLRLIYFSYDVKMKEKGDIPEGYSVSREKKERFSLILESASTNQTSMYLCASNRVVLAASGANVLTFGAGSRLTVL.

This chain uses TRBV18 with TRBJ2-1; D remains ambiguous. Trimming took 2 bases from V and 1 from J, leaving 9 bases between them. This CDR3 has 15 residues. CDR1 and CDR2 (germline): KGHSH, LQKENI. The CDR3 region is CASSPSVGSYNEQFF. The CDR3, as DNA: TGTGCCAGCTCACCATCGGTCGGGTCCTACAATGAGCAGTTCTTC.